One and the same sample provided the 9 T cell receptor beta chains below, sequenced in a study of T cell responses to AZD1222 COVID-19 vaccine. TCRdb's table, derived via immunoSEQ multiplex PCR, lists solely in-frame clones and lacks some. This table has approximately 140,000 clones, 82% appearing once. The source was peripheral blood, collected on day 0 of MenACWY control vaccination. The source of these receptors is an adult in good health.

This clone was observed once. The chain joins TRBV24-1 to TRBJ1-1; 7 positions match TRBD1. This CDR3 spans 14 amino acids. Germline CDR1 and CDR2: KGHDR and SFDVKD. V lost 4 bases to trimming and J lost 5 bases; unmatched junction nucleotides: 6. CDR3 DNA: TGTGCCACCAGTGAAGGGGGCCTGACTACTGAAGCTTTCTTT. This gives the protein CATSEGGLTTEAFF.

This rearrangement joins TRBV6-5 to TRBJ1-2; D gene unclear. CDR1 is MNHEY, CDR2 SVGAGI, per germline. Trimming pared 5 bases from V and 6 bases from J, leaving 16 bases between. The CDR3 totals 14 residues. CDR3: CASSPRGRLDGYTF. The CDR3 nucleotides read TGTGCCAGCAGTCCTAGAGGCAGACTTGATGGCTACACCTTC.

The DNA for the CDR3 is TGTGCCAGCAGCCAAGGCAGGGAGCGGGGGGGCTTCGAGACCCAGTACTTC. Protein: CASSQGRERGGFETQYF. V usage is TRBV3-1 (or the pseudogene TRBV3-2) and J usage is TRBJ2-5, with TRBD2 matching 10 bases. The CDR3 covers 17 residues. Germline CDR1 and CDR2: LGHDT and YNNKEL (reference sequence). The J segment lost 5 bases and the V segment lost 1 base, leaving 10 bases of the junction unmatched.

The rearrangement uses TRBV12-3 or TRBV12-4 and TRBJ2-5, with 7 positions matching TRBD2. V lost 6 bases and J lost 1; bases outside the gene matches: 2. The CDR3 contains 13 residues. This CDR3 is CASRTGGQETQYF. In DNA, the CDR3 is TGTGCCAGCAGGACGGGGGGCCAAGAGACCCAGTACTTC.

J is TRBJ2-1 and V is TRBV9; perhaps D is TRBD1 or TRBD2 (5 bases each). Looked up from germline, CDR1 is SGDLS and CDR2 is YYNGEE. The CDR3 consists of 15 residues. The ends were cut back, 6 bases at V and 0 bases at J, with 13 bases in the middle. The CDR3 sequence: CASTPGPSSYNEQFF. The CDR3 DNA reads TGTGCCAGCACCCCGGGGCCCTCCTCCTACAATGAGCAGTTCTTC. The full variable domain, its missing parts supplied by reference TRBV9 and TRBJ2-1, is DSGVTQTPKHLITATGQRVTLRCSPRSGDLSVYWYQQSLDQGLQFLIQYYNGEERAKGNILERFSAQQFPDLHSELNLSSLELGDSALYFCASTPGPSSYNEQFFGPGTRLTVL.

The chain combines TRBV7-2 with TRBJ1-3; D uncertain. CDR3 length: 17 amino acids. The germline gives CDR1 SGHTA, CDR2 FQGNSA. V lost 2 bases to trimming and J lost 0 bases, with 14 bases between them. The CDR3 DNA reads TGTGCCAGCAGCTTAAGGATCGAGAAAAGCTCTGGAAACACCATATATTTT. Translating it yields CASSLRIEKSSGNTIYF. Combining the CDR3 with reference TRBV7-2 and TRBJ1-3 gives the whole variable domain GAGVSQSPSNKVTEKGKDVELRCDPISGHTALYWYRQSLGQGLEFLIYFQGNSAPDKSGLPSDRFSAERTGGSVSTLTIQRTQQEDSAVYLCASSLRIEKSSGNTIYFGEGSWLTVV.

The genes are TRBV3-1 (or the pseudogene TRBV3-2) and TRBJ1-2; a weak D match, TRBD1 (6 bases). From germline, CDR1 is LGHDT and CDR2 YNNKEL (reference sequence). The V gene lost 2 bases and the J gene lost 4 bases, with 14 bases spanning the gap. CDR3 size: 15 residues. CDR3 bases: TGTGCCAGCAGCCAATTTCTCTCGGACAGCTATGGCTACACCTTC. This translates into CASSQFLSDSYGYTF.

The V and J genes are TRBV2 and TRBJ1-1; D not certain. CDR3 length: 16 residues. V was trimmed by 7 bases and J by 2 bases, leaving 20 bases between them. Germline V gene lookup returns CDR1 SNHLY and CDR2 FYNNEI. The CDR3 coding sequence is TGTGCCAGCACCAGTGCGTTAGTCACCTTTAACACTGAAGCTTTCTTT. Residues: CASTSALVTFNTEAFF.

The chain uses TRBV7-9 and TRBJ1-4, with D unresolved. CDR1 SEHNR and CDR2 FQNEAQ come from the germline V gene (reference sequence). V was pared by 5 bases and J by 7 bases, with 17 bases between. The CDR3 has 15 amino acids. The CDR3 region has the DNA TGTGCCAGCAGCCCTCAGGTGGGGAACGGTGAAAAACTGTTTTTT. Protein: CASSPQVGNGEKLFF.